The 22 T cell receptor beta chains given below trace back to one sample, sequenced in a study of beta chain features in type 1 diabetes. The isolated RNA, all of it, was reverse transcribed, so expressed TCRB transcripts were what got sequenced. Using immunoSEQ multiplex PCR, the repertoire was profiled, and TCRdb retains in-frame clones only, with some absent. This sample has around 710,000 clones, with around 12% found just once. Study observations and caveats: Among all four CD4+ subsets, Type 1 diabetes patients had TCRB CDR3s that were moderately but significantly shorter.

No antigen is known for these receptors. Sequencing input: naive CD4+ T cells from blood. Every receptor here comes from a man aged 30 to 39 with type 1 diabetes.

This clone was counted a few times. The chain recombines TRBV25-1 with TRBJ2-1, with D possibly matching TRBD2 (6 bases). In germline, CDR1 is MGHDK, CDR2 SYGVNS. Trimming stripped 8 bases from V and 3 bases from J, with 11 bases between. The CDR3 is 13 amino acids. In DNA, the CDR3 is TGTGCCAGCGCTTCGCGGGGCTACAATGAGCAGTTCTTC. Residues: CASASRGYNEQFF.

J is TRBJ1-2 and V is TRBV11-2, with D hard to call. V was cut by 5 bases and J by 4 bases, with 11 bases left in between. Germline V gene sequence: CDR1 SGHAT, CDR2 FQNNGV. The CDR3 runs 13 residues. For the CDR3, the DNA is TGTGCCAGCAGCACGGCCCACCGCTATGGCTACACCTTC. Translating it yields CASSTAHRYGYTF.

The chain uses TRBV28 and TRBJ1-2; D may be TRBD1 (6 bases). The CDR3 covers 15 residues. The V and J ends lost 6 bases and 0 bases respectively, with 14 bases between them. Germline values: CDR1 MDHEN, CDR2 SYDVKM. CDR3 in amino acids: CASRGQNTANYGYTF. In DNA, the CDR3 is TGTGCCAGCAGAGGACAGAATACAGCTAACTATGGCTACACCTTC.

This clone was detected a few times. The rearrangement links TRBV7-2 to TRBJ2-3; 7 bases agree with TRBD2. With V trimmed by 2 bases and J by 3 bases, 8 bases remained unmatched. The CDR3 has 16 residues. Germline V gene sequence: CDR1 SGHTA, CDR2 FQGNSA. Here the CDR3 DNA reads TGTGCCAGCAGCTTAAATTCGGGGGGAAATACAGATACGCAGTATTTT. Translation gives CASSLNSGGNTDTQYF.

This clone was recorded a few times. The J gene is TRBJ2-6, the V gene TRBV18; D gene uncertain. The germline V gene encodes CDR1 KGHSH and CDR2 LQKENI. There are 14 residues in the CDR3. The V gene lost 3 bases and the J gene lost 2 bases, with 5 bases spanning the gap. CDR3 bases: TGTGCCAGCTCACCTCCGCCTGGGGCCAACGTCCTGACTTTC. Protein: CASSPPPGANVLTF.

This clone was seen a handful of times. V gene TRBV5-1 combines with J gene TRBJ1-2, with 7 bases fitting TRBD1. Germline-derived CDR1 and CDR2 are SGHRS and YFSETQ. This CDR3 spans 14 amino acids. V lost 4 bases to trimming and J lost 4 bases; unmatched junction nucleotides: 7. CDR3 bases: TGCGCCAGCAGCCTCGGGACAGCCTTCTATGGCTACACCTTC. Residues: CASSLGTAFYGYTF. Drawing the rest from reference TRBV5-1 and TRBJ1-2, the complete variable domain is KAGVTQTPRYLIKTRGQQVTLSCSPISGHRSVSWYQQTPGQGLQFLFEYFSETQRNKGNFPGRFSGRQFSNSRSEMNVSTLELGDSALYLCASSLGTAFYGYTFGSGTRLTVV.

This clone has just a few counts. The rearrangement links TRBV4-2 to TRBJ1-3; D is ambiguous. V was shortened by 3 bases and J by 4 bases, with 16 bases between the two germline ends. Per the germline V gene, CDR1 is LGHNA and CDR2 is YNFKEQ. CDR3 length: 16 residues. The CDR3 DNA sequence: TGTGCCAGCAGCCAGGGCCCGATGGACGGAGGAAACACCATATATTTT. Protein product: CASSQGPMDGGNTIYF.

This clone has just a few counts. The V call is TRBV4-2, the J call TRBJ2-7; perhaps TRBD1 as D (6 bases). The CDR3 totals 14 residues. Trimming shortened V by 0 bases and J by 7 bases, and 13 bases separated the two germline ends. Per germline, CDR1 LGHNA and CDR2 YNFKEQ. CDR3 residues: CASSQDLDSFEQYF. Written as DNA, the CDR3 is TGTGCCAGCAGCCAAGACCTGGACAGCTTTGAGCAGTACTTC.

The CDR3 is CASSLYRSTDTQYF. In DNA, the CDR3 is TGTGCCAGCAGTTTATACAGAAGCACAGATACGCAGTATTTT. The chain has TRBV27 and TRBJ2-3; D gene uncertain. CDR3 size: 14 residues. In germline, CDR1 is MNHEY, CDR2 SMNVEV (reference sequence). V dropped 1 base and J dropped 0 bases, with 5 bases sitting between them.

The rearrangement links TRBV18 to TRBJ1-1; D perhaps matches TRBD1 (6 bases). The CDR3 sequence is 14 residues long. Trimming pared 1 base from V and 3 bases from J, leaving 9 bases between. CDR1 is KGHSH, CDR2 LQKENI, per germline. The CDR3 coding sequence is TGTGCCAGCTCACCACTCGGACAGTACACTGAAGCTTTCTTT. Protein sequence: CASSPLGQYTEAFF.

V gene TRBV18 combines with J gene TRBJ1-3; 7 nucleotides align to TRBD1. Germline V lookup: CDR1 KGHSH, CDR2 LQKENI. The J segment lost 0 bases and the V segment lost 3 bases, leaving 11 bases of the junction unmatched. The CDR3 covers 18 residues. CDR3 nucleotide sequence: TGTGCCAGCTCACCGGCTGGACAGGACTCCAGCTCTGGAAACACCATATATTTT. Translated: CASSPAGQDSSSGNTIYF.

At least ten counts were recorded for this clone. V and J are TRBV23-1 and TRBJ1-2; 7 nucleotides agree with TRBD1. TRBV23-1 is noted as an ORF with a role that remains uncertain. V trimming: 8 bases; J trimming: 8 bases; junction bases outside the gene matches: 2. CDR3 length: 10 amino acids. CDR3 nucleotide sequence: TGCGCCAGCGGGGACAGAGGCTACACCTTC. Amino acid sequence: CASGDRGYTF.

This clone was detected only a few times. This same CDR3 is encoded by further DNA sequences in the sample. The J gene is TRBJ2-3, the V gene TRBV9; the D is unclear. With 1 base removed from V and 4 bases from J, the gap between germline ends came to 4 bases. Germline V gives CDR1 SGDLS, CDR2 YYNGEE. This CDR3 comprises 12 residues. The CDR3 is CASSVLADTQYF. DNA for the CDR3: TGTGCCAGCAGCGTATTAGCAGATACGCAGTATTTT.

There are a few counts of this clone. The J gene is TRBJ2-1, the V gene TRBV7-3, with D maybe TRBD2 (5 bases). With 5 bases removed from V and 0 bases from J, the gap between germline ends came to 8 bases. CDR1 and CDR2 from the germline V gene are SGHTA and FQGTGA. The CDR3 is made up of 14 amino acids. The CDR3 DNA reads TGTGCCAGCAGCCCTAGCAGCTCCTACAATGAGCAGTTCTTC. As protein: CASSPSSSYNEQFF.

The rearrangement links TRBV5-4 to TRBJ2-5, with 8 bases lining up with TRBD1. Germline values: CDR1 SGHNT, CDR2 YYREEE (reference sequence). J gave up 4 bases and V 4 bases, and 6 bases lay outside the gene matches. The CDR3 consists of 14 residues. CDR3 region: CASSPIRGRETQYF. The DNA of the CDR3 is TGTGCCAGCAGCCCCATCAGGGGGCGAGAGACCCAGTACTTC.

This clone was counted between two and nine times. The chain employs TRBV10-3 and TRBJ2-1; 7 bases line up with TRBD2. The junction had 10 bases not matched to a gene; V was cut back by 11 bases and J by 0 bases. Germline assignment: CDR1 ENHRY and CDR2 SYGVKD. This CDR3 region has 15 residues. CDR3 coding DNA: TGTGCCGTTAGCGCGGGCGGGGGCTCCTACAATGAGCAGTTCTTC. Amino acids: CAVSAGGGSYNEQFF.

This clone was detected only a few times. This rearrangement joins TRBV30 to TRBJ1-5, with D hard to call. This CDR3 comprises 13 residues. Germline V lookup: CDR1 GTSNPN, CDR2 SVGIG (reference sequence). The V end lost 2 bases, the J end lost 5 bases, and 10 bases lay between the germline ends. The CDR3 here is CAWSTAGDQPQHF. CDR3 nucleotide sequence: TGTGCCTGGAGTACGGCGGGCGATCAGCCCCAGCATTTT. The full variable domain, with the rest looked up from reference TRBV30 and TRBJ1-5, is SQTIHQWPATLVQPVGSPLSLECTVEGTSNPNLYWYRQAAGRGLQLLFYSVGIGQISSEVPQNLSASRPQDRQFILSSKKLLLSDSGFYLCAWSTAGDQPQHFGDGTRLSIL.

J is TRBJ1-2 and V is TRBV15, with D hard to call. V was shortened by 0 bases and J by 4 bases, with 9 bases between the two germline ends. CDR1 is LNHNV, CDR2 YYDKDF, per germline (reference sequence). The CDR3 covers 14 residues. CDR3 residues: CATSRDIVPYGYTF. CDR3 nucleotide sequence: TGTGCCACCAGCAGAGATATCGTTCCCTATGGCTACACCTTC.

The chain employs TRBV18 and TRBJ2-7; TRBD1 is a possible D gene (6 bases). This CDR3 has 13 residues. CDR1 is KGHSH and CDR2 is LQKENI in the germline V gene. Between the trimmed V and J ends, which lost 3 bases and 3 bases, there was a span of 9 bases. The CDR3: CASSPSGDYEQYF. CDR3 DNA: TGTGCCAGCTCACCGTCAGGGGACTACGAGCAGTACTTC. Full variable domain (remainder filled in from reference TRBV18 and TRBJ2-7): NAGVMQNPRHLVRRRGQEARLRCSPMKGHSHVYWYRQLPEEGLKFMVYLQKENIIDESGMPKERFSAEFPKEGPSILRIQQVVRGDSAAYFCASSPSGDYEQYFGPGTRLTVT.

This clone was observed a handful of times. This chain joins TRBV7-2 and TRBJ2-2; D may be TRBD1 (5 bases). CDR1 and CDR2 (germline): SGHTA, FQGNSA. V was shortened by 3 bases and J by 2 bases, with 13 bases between the two germline ends. The CDR3 consists of 16 residues. The CDR3 region is CASSFGAQFNTGELFF. The CDR3 nucleotides are TGTGCCAGCAGCTTTGGGGCACAATTCAACACCGGGGAGCTGTTTTTT. The full variable domain, completed using reference TRBV7-2 and TRBJ2-2, is GAGVSQSPSNKVTEKGKDVELRCDPISGHTALYWYRQSLGQGLEFLIYFQGNSAPDKSGLPSDRFSAERTGGSVSTLTIQRTQQEDSAVYLCASSFGAQFNTGELFFGEGSRLTVL.

The chain combines TRBV5-1 with TRBJ2-6, with TRBD1 matching 7 bases. The germline V gene encodes CDR1 SGHRS and CDR2 YFSETQ. J was trimmed by 0 bases and V by 2 bases; bases with no gene match: 5. This CDR3 has 17 amino acids. CDR3 coding DNA: TGCGCCAGCAGCTTAGAAGGGACAGCCTCTGGGGCCAACGTCCTGACTTTC. Its translation: CASSLEGTASGANVLTF. Together with reference TRBV5-1 and TRBJ2-6, the CDR3 gives the full variable domain: KAGVTQTPRYLIKTRGQQVTLSCSPISGHRSVSWYQQTPGQGLQFLFEYFSETQRNKGNFPGRFSGRQFSNSRSEMNVSTLELGDSALYLCASSLEGTASGANVLTFGAGSRLTVL.

This clone was observed a few times. The V gene is TRBV6-6, the J gene TRBJ2-3, with TRBD1 matching over 8 bases. This CDR3 contains 13 residues. Germline values: CDR1 MNHNY, CDR2 SVGAGI (reference sequence). V shed 7 bases and J 4 bases; nucleotides not matched to a gene: 4. The CDR3 is CASIQGESDTQYF. The CDR3 nucleotides are TGTGCCAGCATACAGGGGGAGTCAGATACGCAGTATTTT.